The next 10 T cell receptor beta chains were all read from a single sample in a study of blood T cell repertoires in COVID-19. Produced via immunoSEQ multiplex PCR; TCRdb's table is partial and in-frame only. In the table there are hundreds of thousands of clones, roughly nine tenths of which are singletons. Sequenced material: peripheral blood. The receptors originated from a woman aged 55-70 years who had recovered from COVID-19.

This chain joins TRBV28 and TRBJ1-5; D not certain. Germline V gene data show CDR1 as MDHEN and CDR2 as SYDVKM. The length of the CDR3 is 17 residues. V was pared by 3 bases and J by 1 base, with 16 bases between. CDR3 region: CASSLPGPLRSNQPQHF. In DNA form, the CDR3 reads TGTGCCAGCAGTTTGCCGGGTCCCCTCAGAAGCAATCAGCCCCAGCATTTT.

The CDR3 DNA is TGCGCCAGCAGACAATCTGAGGGTGTTGGGTACAATGAGCAGTTCTTC. Protein: CASRQSEGVGYNEQFF. The chain is built from TRBV4-1 and TRBJ2-1; a weak D match, TRBD2 (5 bases). Per germline, CDR1 MGHRA and CDR2 YSYEKL. Between the trimmed V and J ends, which lost 6 bases and 4 bases, there was a span of 19 bases. CDR3 length: 16 amino acids.

The chain is built from TRBV7-9 and TRBJ2-1; D might be TRBD2 (6 bases). Trimming took off 3 bases at V and 3 bases at J, with 9 bases between the two ends. Germline CDR1 is SEHNR and CDR2 is FQNEAQ (reference sequence). The CDR3 runs to 14 residues. The CDR3 DNA reads TGTGCCAGCAGCTTTCGGGGGTTCTACAATGAGCAGTTCTTC. Translated, it gives CASSFRGFYNEQFF.

The V call is TRBV5-1, the J call TRBJ1-1; D might be TRBD1 (5 bases). Trimming removed 3 bases at V and 1 base at J, with 13 bases between. The CDR3 contains 15 residues. The germline CDR1 and CDR2 sequences are SGHRS and YFSETQ. The CDR3 is CASSSFQGENTEAFF. The CDR3 DNA is TGCGCCAGCAGCTCCTTCCAGGGTGAGAACACTGAAGCTTTCTTT.

This chain's CDR3 is CASSQSGTGVTGELFF. The CDR3 nucleotides read TGTGCCAGCTCACAATCCGGGACAGGTGTCACCGGGGAGCTGTTTTTT. V gene TRBV18 combines with J gene TRBJ2-2; 8 bases line up with TRBD1. V gave up 4 bases and J gave up 4 bases; unmatched junction bases: 8. CDR3 length: 16 amino acids. The germline gives CDR1 KGHSH, CDR2 LQKENI.

V usage is TRBV25-1 and J usage is TRBJ2-4; tentatively, D is TRBD1 (5 bases). This CDR3 contains 13 residues. V was trimmed by 1 base and J by 8 bases, leaving 9 bases between them. The germline V gene encodes CDR1 MGHDK and CDR2 SYGVNS. CDR3 in DNA: TGTGCCAGCAGTGAATCAGGGATTGACATTCAGTACTTC. Amino acid sequence: CASSESGIDIQYF.

V usage is TRBV9 and J usage is TRBJ2-5; 10 nucleotides match TRBD1. After removal of 4 bases from V and 5 bases from J, the junction contained 5 bases not matched to a gene. There are 14 residues in the CDR3. Germline-derived CDR1 and CDR2 are SGDLS and YYNGEE. Here the CDR3 reads CASSPGTGVETQYF. CDR3 nucleotides: TGTGCCAGCAGCCCCGGGACAGGGGTTGAGACCCAGTACTTC. Together with reference TRBV9 and TRBJ2-5, the CDR3 gives the full variable domain: DSGVTQTPKHLITATGQRVTLRCSPRSGDLSVYWYQQSLDQGLQFLIQYYNGEERAKGNILERFSAQQFPDLHSELNLSSLELGDSALYFCASSPGTGVETQYFGPGTRLLVL.

V usage is TRBV28 and J usage is TRBJ1-5; 9 bases are a match to TRBD1. The CDR3 length is 17 residues. Germline V CDR1 and CDR2: MDHEN, SYDVKM. V shed 11 bases, J shed 1 base, and the junction held 15 bases outside the gene matches. CDR3 bases: TGTGCCCTAACCCCGGGGACAGGGAGAAGGAGCAATCAGCCCCAGCATTTT. It specifies CALTPGTGRRSNQPQHF.

This sequence joins TRBV3-1 (or the pseudogene TRBV3-2) and TRBJ1-1; D may be TRBD1 (6 bases). Germline-derived CDR1 and CDR2 are LGHDT and YNNKEL (reference sequence). The CDR3 runs to 13 residues. Trimming cost V 6 bases and J 7 bases, with 15 bases left between them. Here the CDR3 reads CASRHGTRDEAFF. CDR3 nucleotides: TGTGCCAGCAGACACGGGACAAGAGATGAAGCTTTCTTT.

The chain employs TRBV4-1 and TRBJ2-3; 8 bases line up with TRBD2. With V trimmed by 4 bases and J by 0 bases, 6 bases remained unmatched. The CDR3 spans 16 residues. The germline V gene encodes CDR1 MGHRA and CDR2 YSYEKL. The CDR3 sequence: CASSRFGGASTDTQYF. The CDR3 DNA reads TGCGCCAGCAGCCGATTCGGGGGGGCTAGCACAGATACGCAGTATTTT.